A selection of T cell receptor beta chains follows, all from one sample in a study of shared clonotypes between healthy human individuals. Generated by immunoSEQ multiplex PCR, the TCRdb table keeps only in-frame clones and is missing some. In the table there are about 2 million clones, roughly 94% of which are singletons. The sample taken for sequencing was naive CD4+ T cells sorted from blood. Every receptor here comes from a man younger than 35 in good health. CDR3s include the opening cysteine and the closing phenylalanine or tryptophan. The D gene is left open where the match is weak. Clone size appears in some rows only: once, few, many, or a class for an expanded clone.

j_call d_call v_call clone_size cdr3_aa cdr3_nt
TRBJ2-7 TRBD1 TRBV5-3 NA CARSIGQGARPRSTSGSYEQYF TGTGCCAGAAGCATAGGACAGGGGGCGCGTCCTAGATCGACTAGCGGCTCTTACGAGCAGTACTTC
TRBJ2-5 TRBD1 TRBV9 NA CASSVTGVETQYF TGTGCCAGCAGCGTAACAGGGGTCGAGACCCAGTACTTC
TRBJ2-3 NA TRBV25-1 NA CASSVMRGWSTDTQYF TGTGCCAGCAGTGTGATGAGGGGTTGGAGCACAGATACGCAGTATTTT
TRBJ2-5 NA TRBV6-1 few CASSWGIGQETQYF TGTGCCAGCAGCTGGGGGATAGGACAAGAGACCCAGTACTTC
TRBJ1-4 NA TRBV30 NA CAWSLRAMGNEKLFF TGTGCCTGGAGTCTCAGGGCGATGGGTAATGAAAAACTGTTTTTT
TRBJ1-1 NA TRBV30 NA CAWSDSEAFF TGTGCCTGGAGTGACTCTGAGGCTTTCTTT
TRBJ2-2 NA TRBV9 NA CASSALQGSPTGELFF TGTGCCAGCAGCGCTCTCCAGGGGTCTCCCACCGGGGAGCTGTTTTTT
TRBJ1-1 NA TRBV7-2 NA CASSPGHQSPEAFF TGTGCCAGCAGTCCGGGCCACCAGTCCCCTGAAGCTTTCTTT
TRBJ1-5 NA TRBV7-8 NA CASSLEGSVTPQHF TGTGCCAGCAGCTTAGAGGGGTCAGTAACGCCCCAGCATTTT
TRBJ2-1 TRBD1 TRBV30 NA CARGQINEQFF TGTGCCCGGGGACAGATCAATGAGCAGTTCTTC
TRBJ2-7 NA TRBV30 NA CAWWQGPSYEQYF TGTGCCTGGTGGCAGGGGCCTTCCTACGAGCAGTACTTC